This is a list of T cell receptor beta chains from one sample in a study of control samples from healthy donors and cancer patients. The table came from immunoSEQ multiplex PCR; TCRdb's copy has only in-frame clones and leaves some out. The table shows more than 110,000 clones, with about nine tenths occurring only once. Sequenced: blood. Receptors were obtained from a woman in her thirties in good health. CDR3s include the opening cysteine and the closing phenylalanine or tryptophan. The D gene is left open where the match is weak. The size field is filled for only some rows; it gives once, few, many or a size class.

V	size	J	D	DNA	CDR3
TRBV4-2	.	TRBJ2-5	.	TGTGCCAGCAGCCGCAGGATCCAAGAGACCCAGTACTTC	CASSRRIQETQYF
TRBV5-1	few	TRBJ1-4	TRBD1	TGCGCCAGCAGCTCTACAGGGGAAACTAATGAAAAACTGTTTTTT	CASSSTGETNEKLFF
TRBV10-3	.	TRBJ1-5	TRBD1	TGTGCCATCAGTAGGACAGGGGCCAATCAGCCCCAGCATTTT	CAISRTGANQPQHF
TRBV7-2	.	TRBJ2-7	.	TGTGCCAGCAGCTCCTCGGACAGGACTACCTACGAGCAGTACTTC	CASSSSDRTTYEQYF
TRBV7-2	once	TRBJ2-1	.	TGTGCCAGCAGCTTAGACCTAGCTAGCTCCTACAATGAGCAGTTCTTC	CASSLDLASSYNEQFF
TRBV3-1/TRBV3-2	.	TRBJ1-2	.	TGTGCCAGCAGCCAAGCTTCCCACCAACGGGTTCATGGCTACACCTTC	CASSQASHQRVHGYTF
TRBV18	.	TRBJ1-3	.	TGTGCCAGCCCCGGGTCTAACTCTGGAAACACCATATATTTT	CASPGSNSGNTIYF
TRBV2	.	TRBJ2-3	TRBD2	TGTGCCAGCAGTGAAACTAGCGGTTGGGGCACAGATACGCAGTATTTT	CASSETSGWGTDTQYF
TRBV5-6	.	TRBJ2-7	TRBD2	TGTGCCAGCAGCTTGGTGACTAGCGGGAGAGGCGACGAGCAGTACTTC	CASSLVTSGRGDEQYF
TRBV18	.	TRBJ2-3	TRBD1	TGTGCCAGCTCACCGCACAGGGGCGATACGCAGTATTTT	CASSPHRGDTQYF
TRBV18	.	TRBJ1-1	.	TGTGCCAGCTCACCACCGCACTTTCCGCCCCTAAACACTGAAGCTTTCTTT	CASSPPHFPPLNTEAFF
TRBV28	.	TRBJ2-7	.	TGTGCCAGCAGTTTAAGAGCTCAGTTTGGGGTTTCGGAGCAGTACTTC	CASSLRAQFGVSEQYF
TRBV11-2	.	TRBJ2-7	.	TGTGCCAGCAGCTTAGATCGCCGGGATAGCCGATATCCAAGCTCCTACGAGCAGTACTTC	CASSLDRRDSRYPSSYEQYF
TRBV11-2	.	TRBJ2-7	TRBD2	TGTGCCAGCAGCACAGGCCTAGCGGGAGTTTTATCGAGGGAGCAGTACTTC	CASSTGLAGVLSREQYF
TRBV19	.	TRBJ1-4	.	TGTGCCAGTGACGATCGGGGGGTTGGCGAAAAACTGTTTTTT	CASDDRGVGEKLFF
TRBV15	.	TRBJ1-4	TRBD1	TGTGCCACCAGCGGGTCTGGGACAGGGTTTGAAAAACTGTTTTTT	CATSGSGTGFEKLFF
TRBV19	.	TRBJ2-3	TRBD2	TGTGCCACGAGGGGACTAGCGGTAATCACAGATACGCAGTATTTT	CATRGLAVITDTQYF
TRBV30	few	TRBJ1-2	.	TGTGCCTGGAGTGTATCCCAAACTCGAGGGATCTACACCTTC	CAWSVSQTRGIYTF
TRBV30	few	TRBJ1-5	.	TGTGCCTGGAGGTCGGAGGGGGATCAGCCCCAGCATTTT	CAWRSEGDQPQHF
TRBV27	.	TRBJ2-3	.	TGTGCCAGCAGTTTAGGGGGGTTAAGCACAGATACGCAGTATTTT	CASSLGGLSTDTQYF
TRBV11-2	.	TRBJ2-3	TRBD2	TGTGCCAGCAGCGTTGCACTAGCGGGAGTCGCGTATTTT	CASSVALAGVAYF
TRBV5-1	.	TRBJ2-7	TRBD2	TGCGCCAGCAGCGGGACTAGGCGCGACGAGCAGTACTTC	CASSGTRRDEQYF
TRBV4-2	.	TRBJ2-2	TRBD2	TGTGCCAGCAGCCAAGACATAGCGGGAGCGAACACCGGGGAGCTGTTTTTT	CASSQDIAGANTGELFF
TRBV25-1	.	TRBJ2-3	.	TGTGCCAGCAGTGATTTCCGGAGTGTCCCCGCAGATACGCAGTATTTT	CASSDFRSVPADTQYF
TRBV4-1	few	TRBJ1-3	.	TGCGCCAGCAGCCCTCACAGGGTGATGGGAAACACCATATATTTT	CASSPHRVMGNTIYF
TRBV27	.	TRBJ2-5	TRBD2	TGTGCCAGCAGTTTCCGATATGTAGCGGGAGTAGGAGAGACCCAGTACTTC	CASSFRYVAGVGETQYF
TRBV6-5	.	TRBJ1-4	.	TGTGCCAGCAGTTCGCCGGGATCGGCTAATGAAAAACTGTTTTTT	CASSSPGSANEKLFF
TRBV6-6	.	TRBJ2-7	.	TGTGCCAGCAGTTACTCGAATGTGCAGTACTTC	CASSYSNVQYF
TRBV7-9	.	TRBJ2-1	.	TGTGCCAGCAGCTTCTACTCGGGGAGCTCCTACAATGAGCAGTTCTTC	CASSFYSGSSYNEQFF
TRBV5-1	few	TRBJ2-3	TRBD1	TGCGCCAGCAGCACGGACAGGGGGCGCCCAGATACGCAGTATTTT	CASSTDRGRPDTQYF